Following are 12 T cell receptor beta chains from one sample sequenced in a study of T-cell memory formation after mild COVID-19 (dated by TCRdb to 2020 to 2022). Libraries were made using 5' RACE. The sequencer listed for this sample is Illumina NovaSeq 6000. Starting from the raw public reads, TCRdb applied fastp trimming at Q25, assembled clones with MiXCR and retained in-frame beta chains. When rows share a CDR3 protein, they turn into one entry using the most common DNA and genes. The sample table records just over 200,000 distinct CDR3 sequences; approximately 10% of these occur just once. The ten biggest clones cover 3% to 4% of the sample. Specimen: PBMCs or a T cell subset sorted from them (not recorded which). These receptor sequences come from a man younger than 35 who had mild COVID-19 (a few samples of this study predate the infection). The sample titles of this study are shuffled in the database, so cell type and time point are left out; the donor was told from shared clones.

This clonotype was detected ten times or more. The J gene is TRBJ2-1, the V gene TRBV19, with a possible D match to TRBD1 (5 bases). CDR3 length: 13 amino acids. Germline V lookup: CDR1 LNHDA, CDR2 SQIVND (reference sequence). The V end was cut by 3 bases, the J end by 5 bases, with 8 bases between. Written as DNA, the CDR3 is TGTGCCAGTAGTATCAGGGTTAACAATGAGCAGTTCTTC. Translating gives CASSIRVNNEQFF.

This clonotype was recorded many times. The DNA for the CDR3 is TGTGCCAGCAGTTTGAAACATAATTCACCCCTCCACTTT. As protein: CASSLKHNSPLHF. The chain couples TRBV12-3 or TRBV12-4 to TRBJ1-6; no clear D. The CDR3 runs to 13 residues. Trimming shortened V by 3 bases and J by 5 bases, and 5 bases separated the two germline ends.

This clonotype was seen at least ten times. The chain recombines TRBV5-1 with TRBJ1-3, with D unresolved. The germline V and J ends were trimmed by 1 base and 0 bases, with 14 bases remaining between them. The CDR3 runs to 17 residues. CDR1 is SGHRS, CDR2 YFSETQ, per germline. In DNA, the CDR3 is TGCGCCAGCAGCTTGAATGGGGATCGCAGCTCTGGAAACACCATATATTTT. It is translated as CASSLNGDRSSGNTIYF.

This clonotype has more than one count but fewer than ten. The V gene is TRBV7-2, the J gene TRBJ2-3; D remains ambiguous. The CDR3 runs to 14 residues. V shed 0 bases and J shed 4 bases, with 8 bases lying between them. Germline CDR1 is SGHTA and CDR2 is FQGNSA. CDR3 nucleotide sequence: TGTGCCAGCAGCTTAGCTGCCGTGGCAGATACGCAGTATTTT. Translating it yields CASSLAAVADTQYF.

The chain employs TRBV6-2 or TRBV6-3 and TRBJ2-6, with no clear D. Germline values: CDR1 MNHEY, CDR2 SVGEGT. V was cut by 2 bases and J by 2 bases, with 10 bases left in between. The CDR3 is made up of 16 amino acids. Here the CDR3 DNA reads TGTGCCAGCAGTTACCTCCTTGGGGCTGGGGCCAACGTCCTGACTTTC. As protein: CASSYLLGAGANVLTF.

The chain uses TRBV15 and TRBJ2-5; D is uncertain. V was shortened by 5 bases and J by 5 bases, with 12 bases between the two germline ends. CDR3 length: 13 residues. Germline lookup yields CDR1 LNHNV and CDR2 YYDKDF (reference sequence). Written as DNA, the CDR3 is TGTGCCACCAGCCAAGGTCGTAGGGAGACCCAGTACTTC. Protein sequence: CATSQGRRETQYF. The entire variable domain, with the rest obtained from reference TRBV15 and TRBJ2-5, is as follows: DAMVIQNPRYQVTQFGKPVTLSCSQTLNHNVMYWYQQKSSQAPKLLFHYYDKDFNNEADTPDNFQSRRPNTSFCFLDIRSPGLGDTAMYLCATSQGRRETQYFGPGTRLLVL.

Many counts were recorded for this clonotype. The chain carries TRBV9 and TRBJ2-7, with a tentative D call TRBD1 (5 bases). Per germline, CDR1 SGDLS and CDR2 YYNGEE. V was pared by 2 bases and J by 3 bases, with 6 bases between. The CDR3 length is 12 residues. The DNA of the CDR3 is TGTGCCAGCAGCGTCCAGGGCTACGAGCAGTACTTC. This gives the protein CASSVQGYEQYF.

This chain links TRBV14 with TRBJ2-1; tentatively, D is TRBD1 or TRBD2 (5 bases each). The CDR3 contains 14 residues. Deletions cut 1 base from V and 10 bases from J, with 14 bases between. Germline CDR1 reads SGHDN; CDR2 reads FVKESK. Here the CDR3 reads CASSQVPGPREQFF. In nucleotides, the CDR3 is TGTGCCAGCAGCCAAGTTCCGGGACCGCGAGAGCAGTTCTTC.

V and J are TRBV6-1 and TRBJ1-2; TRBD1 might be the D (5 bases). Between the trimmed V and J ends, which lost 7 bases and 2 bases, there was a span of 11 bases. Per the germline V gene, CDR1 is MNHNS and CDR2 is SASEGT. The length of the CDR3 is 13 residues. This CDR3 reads CASKRGANYGYTF. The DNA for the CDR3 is TGTGCCAGCAAAAGAGGGGCAAACTATGGCTACACCTTC.

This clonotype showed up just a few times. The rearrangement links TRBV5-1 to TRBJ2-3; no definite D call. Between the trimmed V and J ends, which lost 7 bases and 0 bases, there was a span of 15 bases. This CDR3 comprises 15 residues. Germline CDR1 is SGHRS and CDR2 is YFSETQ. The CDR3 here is CASGSFAESTDTQYF. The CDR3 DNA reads TGCGCCAGCGGGTCTTTTGCGGAGAGCACAGATACGCAGTATTTT.

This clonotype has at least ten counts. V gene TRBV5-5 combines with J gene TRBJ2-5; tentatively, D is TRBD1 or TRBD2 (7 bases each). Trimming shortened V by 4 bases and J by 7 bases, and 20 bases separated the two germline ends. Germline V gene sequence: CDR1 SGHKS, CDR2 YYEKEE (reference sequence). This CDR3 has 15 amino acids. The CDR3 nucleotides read TGTGCCAGCAGCGGGGGGAGGGGGCTCGGCGGGACCCAGTACTTC. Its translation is CASSGGRGLGGTQYF.

CDR3 nucleotide sequence: TGCGCCAGCAGCCAAGAGGGTCAGCGGGAGAACAATGAGCAGTTCTTC. It specifies CASSQEGQRENNEQFF. The rearrangement links TRBV4-3 to TRBJ2-1; 8 bases line up with TRBD2. Germline CDR1 LGHNA, CDR2 YSLEER. V trimming: 0 bases; J trimming: 5 bases; junction bases outside the gene matches: 6. The CDR3 has 16 residues.